The source of this T cell receptor beta chain is a study of T cell responses to AZD1222 COVID-19 vaccine. Data came from immunoSEQ multiplex PCR; TCRdb stores just in-frame clones and leaves some out. The data contain 150,000 to 200,000 clones, 90% to 95% of them singletons. A remark on this clone: Its specificity is unknown.

The ends were cut back, 0 bases at V and 9 bases at J, with 10 bases in the middle. The CDR3 covers 13 residues. The germline V gene has CDR1 SGHKS and CDR2 YYEKEE (reference sequence). Study-level points and caveats: Vaccine-related CD4 TCRs covered spike, predominating at 160-218 and 743-854. Nearly half of spike-specific TCRs reportedly target unmutated variant regions. Repertoires were sampled only after the peak T cell response. There were mostly white British donors and more females than males, and clonal diversity was possibly underestimated.

Sequenced material: peripheral blood, taken on day 0 of AZD1222 vaccination. The origin of this receptor is an adult in good health. This chain joins TRBV5-5 and TRBJ2-1, with D possibly matching TRBD1 (7 bases). The chain's CDR3 is CASSLGQGGEQFF. CDR3 bases: TGTGCCAGCAGCTTGGGGCAGGGGGGTGAGCAGTTCTTC.